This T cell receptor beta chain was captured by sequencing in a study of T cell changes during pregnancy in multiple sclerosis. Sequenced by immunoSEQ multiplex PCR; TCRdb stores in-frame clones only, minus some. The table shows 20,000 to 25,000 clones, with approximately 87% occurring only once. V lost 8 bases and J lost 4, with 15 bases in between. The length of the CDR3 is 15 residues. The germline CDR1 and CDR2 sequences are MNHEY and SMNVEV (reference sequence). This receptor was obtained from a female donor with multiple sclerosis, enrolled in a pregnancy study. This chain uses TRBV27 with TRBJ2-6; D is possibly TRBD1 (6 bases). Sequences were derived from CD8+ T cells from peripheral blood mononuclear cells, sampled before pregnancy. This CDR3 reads CASRMVRGGANVLTF. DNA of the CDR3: TGTGCCAGCCGAATGGTTAGGGGGGGGGCCAACGTCCTGACTTTC.